Following are 30 T cell receptor beta chains from one sample sequenced in a study of T cell repertoires in cytomegalovirus infection. TCRdb recomputed calls from the reads with MiXCR, one row per CDR3 protein. This table holds about 300,000 distinct CDR3 sequences, more than 20% found once. The sequencing input was PBMCs. The receptors shown here come from a human donor in good health (CMV status not recorded). Some clones in this sample may be carry-over from other donors' samples.

The gene calls are TRBV5-1 and TRBJ1-3; D is unclear. The CDR3 contains 14 residues. V lost 3 bases, J lost 4 bases, and 11 bases lay in between. In germline, CDR1 is SGHRS, CDR2 YFSETQ. CDR3 residues: CASSSGSSGNTIYF. The CDR3, as DNA: TGCGCCAGCAGCTCCGGGTCCTCGGGAAACACCATATATTTT.

V is TRBV5-4 and J is TRBJ1-2; D uncertain. Germline lookup yields CDR1 SGHNT and CDR2 YYREEE (reference sequence). This CDR3 has 12 amino acids. Trimming shortened V by 4 bases and J by 14 bases, and 18 bases separated the two germline ends. CDR3 sequence (DNA): TGTGCCAGCAGCCCAGCCGAGCGGGAGAGTACCTTC. It yields the protein CASSPAERESTF.

V and J are TRBV7-9 and TRBJ1-3, with D unresolved. Germline V gene sequence: CDR1 SEHNR, CDR2 FQNEAQ (reference sequence). This CDR3 region has 14 residues. Trimming removed 5 bases from V and 4 bases from J, with 12 bases in between. Here the CDR3 DNA reads TGTGCCAGCAGCCTCGCCGGCTACGGAAACACCATATATTTT. Protein: CASSLAGYGNTIYF.

The chain links TRBV7-2 to TRBJ2-7; the match to TRBD2 covers 10 bases. The V gene's germline CDR1 is SGHTA and CDR2 FQGNSA. V trimming: 3 bases; J trimming: 1 base; junction bases outside the gene matches: 6. The CDR3 covers 16 residues. The DNA for the CDR3 is TGTGCCAGCAGCTTGTCTAGCGGGAGTGGGTCCTACGAGCAGTACTTC. This gives the protein CASSLSSGSGSYEQYF.

This clonotype was seen repeatedly, ten times or more. V and J are TRBV12-3 or TRBV12-4 and TRBJ1-2, with unresolved D. Trimming cost V 6 bases and J 4 bases, with 12 bases left between them. The CDR3 runs 13 residues. This CDR3 reads CASSLQVGYGYTF. In DNA form, the CDR3 reads TGTGCCAGCAGCCTACAAGTGGGCTATGGCTACACCTTC.

The sample holds many counts of this clonotype. The genes are TRBV7-9 and TRBJ1-4; 11 positions agree with TRBD1. This CDR3 comprises 15 residues. Trimming cost V 5 bases and J 8 bases; bases outside gene matches: 7. CDR1 and CDR2 (germline): SEHNR, FQNEAQ (reference sequence). In DNA, the CDR3 is TGTGCCAGCAGCCTAAGGACAGGGGGCCGAGAAAAACTGTTTTTT. The encoded protein is CASSLRTGGREKLFF.

V gene TRBV28 combines with J gene TRBJ1-5, with a tentative D call TRBD1 (6 bases). The CDR3 has 15 residues. Germline lookup yields CDR1 MDHEN and CDR2 SYDVKM. V shed 3 bases and J shed 1 base, with 10 bases lying between them. The CDR3 loop is CASSFPGESNQPQHF. CDR3 bases: TGTGCCAGCAGTTTTCCAGGGGAAAGCAATCAGCCCCAGCATTTT.

This clonotype was recorded at least ten times. The chain joins TRBV7-2 to TRBJ1-6; D perhaps matches TRBD1 (5 bases). Germline CDR1 is SGHTA and CDR2 is FQGNSA. CDR3 length: 15 amino acids. Trimming took off 1 base at V and 8 bases at J, with 12 bases between the two ends. This chain's CDR3 is CASSLGGGAYSPLHF. CDR3 nucleotide sequence: TGTGCCAGCAGCTTAGGTGGAGGGGCCTATTCACCCCTCCACTTT.

CDR3: CSARAGGGAHLYF. CDR3 in DNA: TGCAGTGCTAGAGCGGGGGGGGGTGCCCACCTGTACTTC. The chain joins TRBV20-1 to TRBJ2-5; 8 bases are a match to TRBD2. The CDR3 covers 13 residues. After removal of 1 base from V and 13 bases from J, the junction contained 11 bases not matched to a gene. CDR1 is DFQATT and CDR2 is SNEGSKA in the germline V gene (reference sequence).

This clonotype has a count of ten or more. The V and J genes are TRBV7-9 and TRBJ2-1; maybe TRBD1 (6 bases). Trimming shortened V by 2 bases and J by 4 bases, and 12 bases separated the two germline ends. CDR1 is SEHNR and CDR2 is FQNEAQ in the germline V gene (reference sequence). This CDR3 spans 15 amino acids. The CDR3 is CASSLRQEEYNEQFF. CDR3 DNA sequence: TGTGCCAGCAGCTTAAGACAGGAGGAGTACAATGAGCAGTTCTTC.

This clonotype was observed once. V and J are TRBV13 and TRBJ2-3; D is unclear. Trimming stripped 2 bases from V and 4 bases from J, with 10 bases between. CDR1 and CDR2 from the germline V gene are PRHDT and FYEKMQ (reference sequence). This CDR3 contains 14 residues. The CDR3 region is CASSLMQVADTQYF. The CDR3 bases are TGTGCCAGCAGCTTAATGCAGGTCGCAGATACGCAGTATTTT.

The genes are TRBV6-6 and TRBJ2-5, with 9 bases identical to TRBD1. The V and J ends lost 2 bases and 2 bases, in that order; junction bases with no gene match: 3. Germline-derived CDR1 and CDR2 are MNHNY and SVGAGI (reference sequence). The CDR3 length is 15 residues. In DNA form, the CDR3 reads TGTGCCAGCAGTTACGAGGGGACAGGGCAAGAGACCCAGTACTTC. Protein: CASSYEGTGQETQYF.

The chain joins TRBV20-1 to TRBJ1-1; TRBD1 might be the D (5 bases). Between the trimmed V and J ends, which lost 6 bases and 7 bases, there was a span of 9 bases. This CDR3 spans 10 amino acids. The germline gives CDR1 DFQATT, CDR2 SNEGSKA (reference sequence). CDR3 sequence: CSARDLEAFF. The CDR3 bases are TGCAGTGCACGGGACCTTGAAGCTTTCTTT.

V and J are TRBV18 and TRBJ1-1; maybe TRBD1 (5 bases). V lost 3 bases and J lost 9, with 11 bases in between. CDR1 is KGHSH, CDR2 LQKENI, per germline. This CDR3 has 12 residues. CDR3 protein: CASSPPGGKAFF. The CDR3 coding sequence is TGTGCCAGCTCACCGCCCGGGGGGAAAGCTTTCTTT.

The sample holds a few counts of this clonotype. V and J are TRBV6-2 or TRBV6-3 and TRBJ2-3; 9 bases fit TRBD2. Germline V CDR1 and CDR2: MNHEY, SVGEGT. Trimming removed 6 bases from V and 7 bases from J; junction bases left unmatched: 17. The CDR3 runs 17 residues. CDR3 amino acids: CASSPVPGAGGLHTQYF. CDR3 in DNA: TGTGCCAGCAGCCCAGTTCCCGGCGCGGGGGGGCTTCATACGCAGTATTTT.

This clonotype was counted only a few times. The V call is TRBV29-1, the J call TRBJ1-4, with D perhaps TRBD1 (5 bases). V was trimmed by 5 bases and J by 6 bases, leaving 16 bases between them. The CDR3 contains 14 residues. Germline V gene lookup returns CDR1 SQVTM and CDR2 ANQGSEA. The CDR3 DNA is TGCAGCGTTTTTCATCAGGGTTGGGATGAAAAACTGTTTTTT. Translation gives CSVFHQGWDEKLFF.

This clonotype has just a few counts. The gene calls are TRBV19 and TRBJ1-4, with unresolved D. V lost 5 bases to trimming and J lost 2 bases, with 12 bases between them. CDR3 length equals 15 residues. Germline values: CDR1 LNHDA, CDR2 SQIVND (reference sequence). Here the CDR3 reads CASSPPPITNEKLFF. DNA for the CDR3: TGTGCCAGTAGTCCGCCCCCCATCACTAATGAAAAACTGTTTTTT.

This clonotype was seen a few times. The chain combines TRBV19 with TRBJ2-7; D remains unclear. The V end lost 3 bases, the J end lost 0 bases, and 9 bases lay between the germline ends. From germline, CDR1 is LNHDA and CDR2 SQIVND (reference sequence). This CDR3 has 14 residues. This chain's CDR3 is CASSMTQYSYEQYF. The CDR3 nucleotides read TGTGCCAGTAGTATGACGCAGTACTCCTACGAGCAGTACTTC.

This clonotype was observed once. This may come from a read error, since a much larger clone is one base off. J is TRBJ2-3 and V is TRBV28; 8 bases fit TRBD2. This CDR3 has 15 amino acids. Trimming at V came to 6 bases and at J to 3 bases, leaving 8 bases not matched to a gene. Germline V gene data show CDR1 as MDHEN and CDR2 as SYDVKM. CDR3 in amino acids: CASSRSGSETDTQYF. DNA for the CDR3: TGTGCCAGCAGCAGGAGCGGGAGCGAAACAGATACGCAGTATTTT.

The table lists this clonotype with a few counts. This chain links TRBV9 with TRBJ2-5; 7 bases line up with TRBD1. There are 15 residues in the CDR3. V was pared by 3 bases and J by 0 bases, with 5 bases of the junction left unmatched. CDR1 and CDR2 (germline): SGDLS, YYNGEE. The CDR3 loop is CASSEGQPYQETQYF. The CDR3 DNA follows: TGTGCCAGCAGCGAGGGACAGCCGTACCAAGAGACCCAGTACTTC.

The gene calls are TRBV11-2 and TRBJ2-3; possibly TRBD1 for D (5 bases). The CDR3 spans 14 residues. Between the trimmed V and J ends, which lost 3 bases and 1 base, there was a span of 8 bases. Germline V gene lookup returns CDR1 SGHAT and CDR2 FQNNGV. As DNA, the CDR3 is TGTGCCAGCAGCTTCGCCAGGGGCACAGATACGCAGTATTTT. Translated: CASSFARGTDTQYF.

The rearrangement links TRBV29-1 to TRBJ2-5; D is uncertain. The CDR3 totals 12 residues. CDR1 and CDR2 from the germline V gene are SQVTM and ANQGSEA. Deletions cut 5 bases from V and 1 base from J, with 8 bases between. Written as DNA, the CDR3 is TGCAGCGTTAGGGTCGCCCAAGAGACCCAGTACTTC. Protein sequence: CSVRVAQETQYF.

This clonotype was observed a handful of times. The chain has TRBV5-4 and TRBJ1-5; 7 bases line up with TRBD1. Germline CDR1 reads SGHNT; CDR2 reads YYREEE (reference sequence). J lost 2 bases, V lost 1 base, and 3 bases had no gene match. The CDR3 totals 15 residues. The CDR3: CASSLWQGGNQPQHF. In DNA form, the CDR3 reads TGTGCCAGCAGCTTGTGGCAGGGGGGCAATCAGCCCCAGCATTTT.

This clonotype was observed many times. The V and J genes are TRBV7-2 and TRBJ2-3; D possibly corresponds to TRBD2 (5 bases). The V end lost 2 bases, the J end lost 0 bases, and 9 bases lay between the germline ends. This CDR3 is built from 15 residues. Germline CDR1 and CDR2: SGHTA and FQGNSA. The CDR3 reads CASSLPGGSTDTQYF. CDR3 DNA sequence: TGTGCCAGCAGCTTACCGGGCGGGAGCACAGATACGCAGTATTTT.

This clonotype was found many times. The chain has TRBV7-2 and TRBJ2-3, with 10 bases identical to TRBD2. The CDR3 has 17 residues. The germline gives CDR1 SGHTA, CDR2 FQGNSA. Unmatched junction bases numbered 7, after V lost 3 bases and J lost 1 base. The CDR3 loop reads CASSFPSGRIGTDTQYF. As DNA, the CDR3 is TGTGCCAGCAGCTTCCCTAGCGGGAGAATCGGCACAGATACGCAGTATTTT.

This clonotype was observed a few times. The chain recombines TRBV7-2 with TRBJ2-1, with 12 nucleotides matching TRBD2. Unmatched junction bases numbered 6, after V lost 5 bases and J lost 4 bases. CDR3 length equals 16 residues. Germline CDR1 reads SGHTA; CDR2 reads FQGNSA. CDR3 sequence: CASSTRTSGVYNEQFF. CDR3 DNA: TGTGCCAGCAGCACCCGGACTAGCGGGGTTTACAATGAGCAGTTCTTC.

Many counts were recorded for this clonotype. This chain connects TRBV7-2 to TRBJ2-1; the match to TRBD1 covers 9 bases. V shed 6 bases and J 8 bases; nucleotides not matched to a gene: 8. The CDR3 has 14 amino acids. Germline V gene data show CDR1 as SGHTA and CDR2 as FQGNSA. The DNA for the CDR3 is TGTGCCAGCAGGGCTGGGACAGGGCACGATGAGCAGTTCTTC. Protein product: CASRAGTGHDEQFF.

CDR3 in amino acids: CASSHRQGAGETQYF. The DNA of the CDR3 is TGTGCCAGCAGCCACCGACAGGGGGCTGGGGAGACCCAGTACTTC. The chain uses TRBV11-2 and TRBJ2-5; 10 nucleotides align to TRBD1. This CDR3 is 15 amino acids long. After removal of 5 bases from V and 5 bases from J, the junction contained 8 bases not matched to a gene. Germline V lookup: CDR1 SGHAT, CDR2 FQNNGV. Variable domain in full (rest from reference TRBV11-2 and TRBJ2-5): EAGVAQSPRYKIIEKRQSVAFWCNPISGHATLYWYQQILGQGPKLLIQFQNNGVVDDSQLPKDRFSAERLKGVDSTLKIQPAKLEDSAVYLCASSHRQGAGETQYFGPGTRLLVL.

This clonotype was picked up many times. The chain carries TRBV7-2 and TRBJ1-4; no clear D gene. The V end lost 1 base, the J end lost 7 bases, and 13 bases lay between the germline ends. CDR3 length: 15 residues. Germline CDR1 is SGHTA and CDR2 is FQGNSA. In nucleotides, the CDR3 is TGTGCCAGCAGCTTAGGCGGTCGGTTGGGTGAAAAACTGTTTTTT. Its protein product is CASSLGGRLGEKLFF.

As to this clonotype: A much larger clone differs from this one at a single base, so this may be a read error. The rearrangement links TRBV12-3 or TRBV12-4 to TRBJ1-4, with D maybe TRBD1 (5 bases). The length of the CDR3 is 14 residues. V lost 6 bases to trimming and J lost 7 bases, with 15 bases between them. Here the CDR3 DNA reads TGTGCCAGCAGCTGGGGGGGGGAGCTTGAAAAACTGTTTTTT. Translated, it gives CASSWGGELEKLFF.